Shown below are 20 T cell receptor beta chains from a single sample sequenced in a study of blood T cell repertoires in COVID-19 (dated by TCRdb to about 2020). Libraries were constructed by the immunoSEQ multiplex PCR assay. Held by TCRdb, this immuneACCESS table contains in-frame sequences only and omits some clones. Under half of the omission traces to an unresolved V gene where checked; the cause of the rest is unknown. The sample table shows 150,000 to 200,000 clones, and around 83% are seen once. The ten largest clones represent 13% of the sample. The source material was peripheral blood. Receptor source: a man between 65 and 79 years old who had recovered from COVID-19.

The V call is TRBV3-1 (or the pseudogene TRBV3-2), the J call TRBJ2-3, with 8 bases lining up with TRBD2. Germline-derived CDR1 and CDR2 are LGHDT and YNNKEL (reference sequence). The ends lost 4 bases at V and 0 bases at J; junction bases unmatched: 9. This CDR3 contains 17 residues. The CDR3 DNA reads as TGTGCCAGCAGCCCCTATCGTAGCGGGGTCAGCACAGATACGCAGTATTTT. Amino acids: CASSPYRSGVSTDTQYF.

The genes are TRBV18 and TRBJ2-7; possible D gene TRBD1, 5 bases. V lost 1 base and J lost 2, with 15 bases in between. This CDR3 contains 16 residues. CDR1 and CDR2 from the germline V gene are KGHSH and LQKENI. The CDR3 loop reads CASSPRSQGSAYEQYF. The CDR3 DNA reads TGTGCCAGCTCACCACGATCCCAGGGATCTGCCTACGAGCAGTACTTC.

CDR3 sequence (DNA): TGTGCCAGCAGCCCGGTGGAGACCTTCTATGGCTACACCTTC. Translated: CASSPVETFYGYTF. The chain employs TRBV7-9 and TRBJ1-2; D is uncertain. V was trimmed by 5 bases and J by 4 bases, leaving 14 bases between them. The germline V gene has CDR1 SEHNR and CDR2 FQNEAQ (reference sequence). The CDR3 spans 14 residues.

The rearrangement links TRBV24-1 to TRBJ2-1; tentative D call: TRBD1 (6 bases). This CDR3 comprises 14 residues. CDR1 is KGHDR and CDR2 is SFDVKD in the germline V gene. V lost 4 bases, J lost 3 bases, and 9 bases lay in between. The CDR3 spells CATSDDRFYNEQFF. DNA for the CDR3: TGTGCCACCAGTGACGACAGGTTCTACAATGAGCAGTTCTTC.

The CDR3 here is CSVDSGTDTQYF. CDR3 DNA: TGCAGCGTTGACAGCGGCACAGATACGCAGTATTTT. The chain combines TRBV29-1 with TRBJ2-3; no definite D call. Germline lookup yields CDR1 SQVTM and CDR2 ANQGSEA. The CDR3 spans 12 residues. V was cut by 3 bases and J by 1 base, with 5 bases left in between.

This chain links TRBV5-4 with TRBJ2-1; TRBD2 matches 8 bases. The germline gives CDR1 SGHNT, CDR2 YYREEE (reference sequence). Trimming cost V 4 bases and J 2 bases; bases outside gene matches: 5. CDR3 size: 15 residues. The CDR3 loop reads CASSLTSGPYNEQFF. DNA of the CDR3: TGTGCCAGCAGCCTAACTAGCGGTCCCTACAATGAGCAGTTCTTC.

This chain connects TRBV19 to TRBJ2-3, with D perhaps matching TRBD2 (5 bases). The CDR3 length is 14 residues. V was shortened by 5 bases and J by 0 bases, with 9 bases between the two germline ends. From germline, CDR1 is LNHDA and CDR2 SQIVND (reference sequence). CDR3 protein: CASSPGLSTDTQYF. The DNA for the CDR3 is TGTGCCAGTAGTCCAGGACTGAGCACAGATACGCAGTATTTT.

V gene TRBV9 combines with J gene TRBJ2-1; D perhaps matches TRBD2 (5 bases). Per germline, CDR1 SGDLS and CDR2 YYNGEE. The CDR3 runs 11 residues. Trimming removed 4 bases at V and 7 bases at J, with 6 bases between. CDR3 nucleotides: TGTGCCAGCAGCCCGGGAAATGAGCAGTTCTTC. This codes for CASSPGNEQFF.

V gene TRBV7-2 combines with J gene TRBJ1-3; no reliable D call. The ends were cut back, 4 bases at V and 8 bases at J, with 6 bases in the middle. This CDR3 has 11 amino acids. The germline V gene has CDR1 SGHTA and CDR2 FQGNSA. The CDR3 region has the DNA TGTGCCAGCAGCTCCGCGGACACCATATATTTT. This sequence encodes CASSSADTIYF.

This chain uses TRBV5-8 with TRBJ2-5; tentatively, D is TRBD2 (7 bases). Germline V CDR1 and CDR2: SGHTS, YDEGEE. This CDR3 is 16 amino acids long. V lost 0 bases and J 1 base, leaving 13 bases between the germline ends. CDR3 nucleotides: TGTGCCAGCAGCTTGGGGGGAGGGGGTCTCCAAGAGACCCAGTACTTC. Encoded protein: CASSLGGGGLQETQYF.

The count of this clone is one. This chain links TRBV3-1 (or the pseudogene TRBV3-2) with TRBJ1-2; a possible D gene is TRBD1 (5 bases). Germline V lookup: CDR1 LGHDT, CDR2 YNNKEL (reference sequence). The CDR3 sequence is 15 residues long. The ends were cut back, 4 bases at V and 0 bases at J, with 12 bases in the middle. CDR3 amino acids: CASSPWGGTNYGYTF. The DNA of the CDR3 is TGTGCCAGCAGCCCCTGGGGGGGGACTAACTATGGCTACACCTTC.

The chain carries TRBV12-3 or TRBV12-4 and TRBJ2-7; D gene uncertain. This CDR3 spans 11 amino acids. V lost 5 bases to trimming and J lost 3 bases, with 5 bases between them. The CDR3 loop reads CASSHNYEQYF. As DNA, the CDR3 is TGTGCCAGCAGTCACAACTACGAGCAGTACTTC.

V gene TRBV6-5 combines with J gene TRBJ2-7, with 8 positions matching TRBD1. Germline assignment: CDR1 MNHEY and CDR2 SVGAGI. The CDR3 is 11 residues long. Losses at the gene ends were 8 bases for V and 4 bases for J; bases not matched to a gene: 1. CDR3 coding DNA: TGTGCCAGCGACAGGGGTTACGAGCAGTACTTC. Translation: CASDRGYEQYF.

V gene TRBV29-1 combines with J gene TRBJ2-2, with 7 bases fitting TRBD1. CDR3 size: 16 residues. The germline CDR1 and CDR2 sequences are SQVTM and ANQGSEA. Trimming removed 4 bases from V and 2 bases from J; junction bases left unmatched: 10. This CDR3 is CSVALLGDSNTGELFF. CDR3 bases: TGCAGCGTTGCGCTCCTGGGGGACAGCAACACCGGGGAGCTGTTTTTT.

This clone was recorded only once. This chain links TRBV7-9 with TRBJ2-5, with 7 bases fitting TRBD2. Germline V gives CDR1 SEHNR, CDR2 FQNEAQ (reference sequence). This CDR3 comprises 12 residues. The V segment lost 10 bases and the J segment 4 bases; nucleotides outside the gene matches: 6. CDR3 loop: CAIQGRAETQYF. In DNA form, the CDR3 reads TGTGCCATCCAAGGGAGGGCAGAGACCCAGTACTTC.

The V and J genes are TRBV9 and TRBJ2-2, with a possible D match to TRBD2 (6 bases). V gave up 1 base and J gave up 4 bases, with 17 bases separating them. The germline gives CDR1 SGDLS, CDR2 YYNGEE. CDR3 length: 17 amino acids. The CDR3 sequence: CASSVTPGAGGTGELFF. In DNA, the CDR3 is TGTGCCAGCAGCGTAACCCCCGGGGCCGGGGGCACCGGGGAGCTGTTTTTT.

CDR3 sequence (DNA): TGTGCCAGCAGATGGACGCAGGAGGGGGAAAAACTGTTTTTT. Amino acids: CASRWTQEGEKLFF. The rearrangement joins TRBV6-5 to TRBJ1-4, with a possible D match to TRBD1 (5 bases). The CDR3 totals 14 residues. V lost 6 bases to trimming and J lost 8 bases, with 16 bases between them. Looked up from germline, CDR1 is MNHEY and CDR2 is SVGAGI.

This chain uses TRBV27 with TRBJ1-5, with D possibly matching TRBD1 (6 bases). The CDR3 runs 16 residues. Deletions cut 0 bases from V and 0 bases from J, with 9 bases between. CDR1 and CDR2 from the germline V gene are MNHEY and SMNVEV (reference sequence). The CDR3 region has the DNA TGTGCCAGCAGTTTATCCGTGACAGGTAGCAATCAGCCCCAGCATTTT. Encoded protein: CASSLSVTGSNQPQHF.

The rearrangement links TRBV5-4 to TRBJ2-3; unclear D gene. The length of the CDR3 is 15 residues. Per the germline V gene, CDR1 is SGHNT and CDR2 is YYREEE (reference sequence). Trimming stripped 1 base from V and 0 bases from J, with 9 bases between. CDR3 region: CASSLRQTSTDTQYF. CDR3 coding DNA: TGTGCCAGCAGCTTGCGGCAGACTAGCACAGATACGCAGTATTTT.

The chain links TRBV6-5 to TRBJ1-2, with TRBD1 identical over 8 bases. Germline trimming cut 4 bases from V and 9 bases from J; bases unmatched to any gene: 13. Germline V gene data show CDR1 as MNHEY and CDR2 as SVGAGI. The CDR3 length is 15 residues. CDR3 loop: CASSSTIPGQARYTF. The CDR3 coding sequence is TGTGCCAGCAGTTCTACAATACCGGGACAGGCGCGCTACACCTTC.